This T cell receptor (beta chain) is drawn from a study of identical twins. Study-level results: Zero-insertion analyses were open to partial confounding by invariant MAIT and iNKT cells.

In TCRdb, the 5' RACE reads were re-called with MiXCR into one record per CDR3 protein. The sample holds around 250,000 distinct CDR3 sequences; 10% to 15% are singletons and the top ten take 4%. The donor group consisted entirely of healthy Caucasians. Trimming pared 2 bases from V and 4 bases from J, leaving 11 bases between. The CDR3 runs to 15 residues. Germline lookup yields CDR1 KGHSH and CDR2 LQKENI. On this clonotype itself: Its antigen is still unknown.

These records were also assigned to another study, of yellow fever vaccine responses in identical twins.

V usage is TRBV18 and J usage is TRBJ2-2; D remains unclear. Material: memory (CD45RO+) T cells sorted from blood. This TCR came from a young woman in good health. This CDR3 reads CASSPVSEATGELFF. CDR3 bases: TGTGCCAGCTCACCAGTCTCGGAAGCCACCGGGGAGCTGTTTTTT.